This T cell receptor beta chain came from a study of CD8+CD57+ T cells in acquired aplastic anemia. TCR beta VDJ and CDR3 were profiled, and genomic DNA was the template. One entry per CDR3 protein, called by TCRdb with MiXCR from the reads. The sample contains hundreds of thousands of distinct CDR3 sequences, around a third of which appear only once. The sample holds a few counts of this clonotype. Germline lookup yields CDR1 SGHRS and CDR2 YFSETQ. There are 16 residues in the CDR3. With 0 bases removed from V and 2 bases from J, the gap between germline ends came to 15 bases. Only patients with CD8+CD57+ cell expansion on flow cytometry were chosen for sequencing.

The receptor was derived from a human donor with aplastic anemia. Sequenced input: sorted CD4+, CD8+, or CD8+CD57+ T cells (not recorded which) from PBMCs. The chain combines TRBV5-1 with TRBJ2-7; D is possibly TRBD1 (7 bases). The DNA for the CDR3 is TGCGCCAGCAGCTTGGAGGCGGGACAGTGGCCCTACGAGCAGTACTTC. This codes for CASSLEAGQWPYEQYF.